This T cell receptor beta chain was observed in a study of blood T cell repertoires in COVID-19. Study details: Sources were T cells, B-cell-depleted T cells, or PBMCs; the material itself was cDNA or gDNA.

As processed by the authors: Nucleated cell number was recorded as an estimate derived from reference gene primer amplification. The assay was immunoSEQ multiplex PCR, and TCRdb's table has in-frame clones only and misses some. V and J calls and clone size are as listed in that table; D and trimming were resolved from the DNA. Among about 370,000 clones, approximately 92% were seen once, and the ten largest hold over 0.95%. Across about 22 US areas, participants ranged in age from about 18 to 100 years. Cohort allocation depended upon clinical history that participants reported. The sample taken for sequencing was PBMCs or T cells enriched from blood (not recorded which). The sequence was obtained from a man in his late teens or twenties who had recovered from COVID-19.

Here the CDR3 reads CASSFPTGGITEAFF. CDR3 in DNA: TGTGCCAGCAGTTTCCCGACAGGGGGTATCACTGAAGCTTTCTTT. The V gene is TRBV6-5, the J gene TRBJ1-1, with TRBD1 matching 9 bases. The CDR3 is 15 amino acids. The trim removed 4 bases at V and 4 bases at J, leaving 7 bases unmatched. Germline V gene sequence: CDR1 MNHEY, CDR2 SVGAGI.